This is a list of T cell receptor beta chains from one sample in a study of control samples from healthy donors and cancer patients. Profiling relied on immunoSEQ multiplex PCR, and the TCRdb table lists in-frame clones only, not all of them. The sample consists of over 150,000 clones, roughly 94% of them appearing once. The sequenced sample was PBMCs. The receptor source for this set is a man in his fifties or sixties with colorectal cancer. Each CDR3 is given with its conserved first and last residue. The D gene is left open where the match is weak.

CDR3aa: CASSEETAWEQYF; CDR3nt: TGTGCCAGCAGTGAAGAAACGGCCTGGGAGCAGTACTTC; len: 13; d_gene: .; v_gene: TRBV6-1; j_gene: TRBJ2-7
CDR3aa: CASSVRQGISYEQYF; CDR3nt: TGTGCCAGCAGCGTTCGACAGGGGATCTCCTACGAGCAGTACTTC; len: 15; d_gene: TRBD1; v_gene: TRBV11-2; j_gene: TRBJ2-7
CDR3aa: CASSPIRVNTEAFF; CDR3nt: TGTGCCAGCAGCCCCATACGGGTGAACACTGAAGCTTTCTTT; len: 14; d_gene: .; v_gene: TRBV7-9; j_gene: TRBJ1-1
CDR3aa: CASRDRPTNEKLFF; CDR3nt: TGCGCCAGCAGGGACAGACCAACTAATGAAAAACTGTTTTTT; len: 14; d_gene: .; v_gene: TRBV5-1; j_gene: TRBJ1-4
CDR3aa: CASSQDRGSNQPQHF; CDR3nt: TGTGCCAGCAGTCAAGACAGGGGTAGCAATCAGCCCCAGCATTTT; len: 15; d_gene: TRBD1; v_gene: TRBV28; j_gene: TRBJ1-5
CDR3aa: CAWSGAYEQYF; CDR3nt: TGTGCCTGGAGTGGGGCCTACGAGCAGTACTTC; len: 11; d_gene: .; v_gene: TRBV30; j_gene: TRBJ2-7
CDR3aa: CASSQDSGNSNQPQHF; CDR3nt: TGTGCCAGCAGCCAAGATTCAGGGAATAGCAATCAGCCCCAGCATTTT; len: 16; d_gene: .; v_gene: TRBV4-2; j_gene: TRBJ1-5
CDR3aa: CASNRQESGTEAFF; CDR3nt: TGTGCCAGTAACCGACAGGAGTCTGGCACTGAAGCTTTCTTT; len: 14; d_gene: .; v_gene: TRBV19; j_gene: TRBJ1-1
CDR3aa: CSARDQETQYF; CDR3nt: TGCAGTGCTAGAGACCAAGAGACCCAGTACTTC; len: 11; d_gene: .; v_gene: TRBV20-1; j_gene: TRBJ2-5
CDR3aa: CASSQGTGYEQYF; CDR3nt: TGTGCCAGCAGCCAAGGAACAGGGTACGAGCAGTACTTC; len: 13; d_gene: .; v_gene: TRBV14; j_gene: TRBJ2-7
CDR3aa: CASIIQGVGTEAFF; CDR3nt: TGTGCCAGCATCATTCAGGGGGTGGGCACTGAAGCTTTCTTT; len: 14; d_gene: TRBD1; v_gene: TRBV6-6; j_gene: TRBJ1-1
CDR3aa: CATSDTDGLYGYTF; CDR3nt: TGTGCCACCAGTGACACCGACGGACTCTATGGCTACACCTTC; len: 14; d_gene: .; v_gene: TRBV24-1; j_gene: TRBJ1-2
CDR3aa: CASSFPGLDGIQYF; CDR3nt: TGTGCCAGCAGCTTCCCCGGCTTGGATGGCATTCAGTACTTC; len: 14; d_gene: .; v_gene: TRBV5-4; j_gene: TRBJ2-4
CDR3aa: CASSLEAEGGGYTF; CDR3nt: TGCGCCAGCAGCTTGGAGGCAGAAGGAGGTGGCTACACCTTC; len: 14; d_gene: .; v_gene: TRBV5-1; j_gene: TRBJ1-2
CDR3aa: CASSSLSTDTQYF; CDR3nt: TGTGCCAGCAGCTCACTTAGCACAGATACGCAGTATTTT; len: 13; d_gene: .; v_gene: TRBV6-5; j_gene: TRBJ2-3
CDR3aa: CASSLANSPLHF; CDR3nt: TGTGCCAGCAGCTTAGCAAATTCACCCCTCCACTTT; len: 12; d_gene: .; v_gene: TRBV7-9; j_gene: TRBJ1-6
CDR3aa: CASSPQTGSGYTF; CDR3nt: TGTGCCAGCAGCCCTCAGACGGGGAGTGGCTACACCTTC; len: 13; d_gene: .; v_gene: TRBV11-2; j_gene: TRBJ1-2
CDR3aa: CASNLDRVTEAFF; CDR3nt: TGTGCCAGCAACCTGGACAGGGTGACTGAAGCTTTCTTT; len: 13; d_gene: .; v_gene: TRBV21-1; j_gene: TRBJ1-1
CDR3aa: CAVLGGRETQYF; CDR3nt: TGTGCCGTATTGGGGGGCCGAGAGACCCAGTACTTC; len: 12; d_gene: .; v_gene: TRBV25-1; j_gene: TRBJ2-5
CDR3aa: CASSLLGAAEAFF; CDR3nt: TGTGCCAGCAGTTTACTGGGGGCCGCTGAAGCTTTCTTT; len: 13; d_gene: .; v_gene: TRBV12-3/TRBV12-4; j_gene: TRBJ1-1
CDR3aa: CASSVGLLNTEAFF; CDR3nt: TGTGCCAGCAGCGTGGGACTGTTGAACACTGAAGCTTTCTTT; len: 14; d_gene: .; v_gene: TRBV5-8; j_gene: TRBJ1-1
CDR3aa: CASTDDSYEQYF; CDR3nt: TGTGCCAGCACTGATGACAGCTACGAGCAGTACTTC; len: 12; d_gene: .; v_gene: TRBV5-6; j_gene: TRBJ2-7
CDR3aa: CATSDMGIRAGELFF; CDR3nt: TGTGCCACCAGTGATATGGGGATTAGGGCCGGGGAGCTGTTTTTT; len: 15; d_gene: .; v_gene: TRBV24-1; j_gene: TRBJ2-2
CDR3aa: CASSLDPGYEQYF; CDR3nt: TGTGCCAGCAGCTTAGACCCAGGCTACGAGCAGTACTTC; len: 13; d_gene: .; v_gene: TRBV11-2; j_gene: TRBJ2-7
CDR3aa: CAWAGQPNSPLHF; CDR3nt: TGTGCCTGGGCGGGACAGCCAAATTCACCCCTCCACTTT; len: 13; d_gene: TRBD1; v_gene: TRBV30; j_gene: TRBJ1-6
CDR3aa: CASHLGTVSTDTQYF; CDR3nt: TGTGCCAGTCATCTCGGGACAGTCAGCACAGATACGCAGTATTTT; len: 15; d_gene: TRBD1; v_gene: TRBV6-5; j_gene: TRBJ2-3
CDR3aa: CASSPIRAGELFF; CDR3nt: TGTGCCAGCAGCCCCATCAGGGCCGGGGAGCTGTTTTTT; len: 13; d_gene: .; v_gene: TRBV9; j_gene: TRBJ2-2
CDR3aa: CASSHGLSAYEQYF; CDR3nt: TGTGCCAGCAGCCATGGTCTGAGCGCCTACGAGCAGTACTTC; len: 14; d_gene: .; v_gene: TRBV3-1/TRBV3-2; j_gene: TRBJ2-7
CDR3aa: CASSQSGVKTTDTQYF; CDR3nt: TGCGCCAGCAGTCAATCTGGTGTGAAGACCACAGATACGCAGTATTTT; len: 16; d_gene: .; v_gene: TRBV23-1; j_gene: TRBJ2-3
CDR3aa: CASSPSGTNYGYTF; CDR3nt: TGTGCCAGCAGTCCGTCAGGGACTAACTATGGCTACACCTTC; len: 14; d_gene: .; v_gene: TRBV6-4; j_gene: TRBJ1-2
CDR3aa: CASSDHGTPTGELFF; CDR3nt: TGCGCCAGCAGTGACCACGGGACCCCCACCGGGGAGCTGTTTTTT; len: 15; d_gene: .; v_gene: TRBV10-2; j_gene: TRBJ2-2
CDR3aa: CASSRGAPGEAFF; CDR3nt: TGCGCCAGCAGCCGCGGAGCCCCGGGGGAAGCTTTCTTT; len: 13; d_gene: .; v_gene: TRBV5-1; j_gene: TRBJ1-1
CDR3aa: CASSHDEKLFF; CDR3nt: TGTGCCAGCAGCCATGATGAAAAACTGTTTTTT; len: 11; d_gene: .; v_gene: TRBV3-1/TRBV3-2; j_gene: TRBJ1-4
CDR3aa: CASSPQRGVPGSSYNEQFF; CDR3nt: TGTGCCAGCAGCCCCCAGCGGGGGGTCCCGGGCAGCTCCTACAATGAGCAGTTCTTC; len: 19; d_gene: TRBD2; v_gene: TRBV11-2; j_gene: TRBJ2-1
CDR3aa: CASSYSGGPNTGELFF; CDR3nt: TGCGCCAGCAGCTACAGCGGGGGGCCGAACACCGGGGAGCTGTTTTTT; len: 16; d_gene: TRBD2; v_gene: TRBV5-1; j_gene: TRBJ2-2
CDR3aa: CATSASNQPQHF; CDR3nt: TGTGCCACCAGTGCCAGCAATCAGCCCCAGCATTTT; len: 12; d_gene: .; v_gene: TRBV24-1; j_gene: TRBJ1-5
CDR3aa: CASSYSPGNYEQYF; CDR3nt: TGTGCCAGCAGTTACTCACCAGGGAACTACGAGCAGTACTTC; len: 14; d_gene: .; v_gene: TRBV6-5; j_gene: TRBJ2-7
CDR3aa: CASSLVRGGYEQYF; CDR3nt: TGTGCCAGCAGCTTAGTGAGGGGCGGATACGAGCAGTACTTC; len: 14; d_gene: .; v_gene: TRBV7-9; j_gene: TRBJ2-7
CDR3aa: CAWSTLQGAWAFF; CDR3nt: TGTGCCTGGAGCACACTCCAGGGGGCTTGGGCTTTCTTT; len: 13; d_gene: TRBD1; v_gene: TRBV30; j_gene: TRBJ1-1